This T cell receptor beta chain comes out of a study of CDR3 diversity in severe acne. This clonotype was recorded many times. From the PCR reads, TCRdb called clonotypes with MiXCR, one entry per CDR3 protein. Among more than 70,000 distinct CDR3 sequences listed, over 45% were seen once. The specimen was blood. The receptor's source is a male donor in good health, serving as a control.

The CDR3 protein is CASSYTGTTLSTDTQYF. The CDR3 DNA is TGTGCCAGCAGTTACACCGGGACGACCCTAAGCACAGATACGCAGTATTTT. The rearrangement joins TRBV11-2 to TRBJ2-3; TRBD1 or TRBD2 may be the D gene (5 bases each). The germline CDR1 and CDR2 sequences are SGHAT and FQNNGV. V lost 6 bases and J 0 bases, leaving 19 bases between the germline ends. CDR3 size: 17 residues.